The clone carrying this T cell receptor beta chain appeared once. Profiling relied on immunoSEQ multiplex PCR, and the TCRdb table lists in-frame clones only, not all of them. The table has around 130,000 clones, over 80% seen once. This sample is drawn from a study of blood T cell repertoires in COVID-19. Clinical histories supplied by participants themselves formed the basis of cohort assignment. Either two negative PCRs, clearance, or symptom resolution qualified Cohort 3 donors as recovered. This TCR derives from a young woman who had recovered from COVID-19. The sequenced material came from PBMCs or T cells enriched from blood (not recorded which).

The CDR3 nucleotides are TGTGCCAGCAGTTTGAAAGGGAGGCAGAGCAATCAGCCCCAGCATTTT. The encoded protein is CASSLKGRQSNQPQHF. The rearrangement uses TRBV27 and TRBJ1-5; D remains unclear. V gave up 3 bases and J gave up 1 base, with 13 bases separating them. Per germline, CDR1 MNHEY and CDR2 SMNVEV (reference sequence). This CDR3 region has 16 residues.